These T cell receptor beta chains were read from a single sample in a study of blood T cell repertoires in COVID-19. This table comes from immunoSEQ multiplex PCR, and its TCRdb copy is limited to in-frame clones, with some not included. This sample has under 300,000 clones, with approximately 89% found just once. The specimen was PBMCs or T cells enriched from blood (not recorded which). These receptors all come from a woman aged 55-75 years who had recovered from COVID-19. Each CDR3 is given without its conserved first and last residue.

j_gene: TRBJ1-1; v_gene: TRBV11-2; CDR3aa: ASSQGQGYMNTEAF
j_gene: TRBJ1-5; v_gene: TRBV7-9; CDR3aa: ASSLAKGQRNQPQH
j_gene: TRBJ2-7; v_gene: TRBV6-5; CDR3aa: ASSYGVRQQSYEQY
j_gene: TRBJ2-7; v_gene: TRBV5-1; CDR3aa: ASSTSSGFSSYEQY
j_gene: TRBJ1-1; v_gene: TRBV2; CDR3aa: ASESADTEAF
j_gene: TRBJ2-7; v_gene: TRBV18; CDR3aa: ASSPPPAGGNEQY
j_gene: TRBJ2-7; v_gene: TRBV30; CDR3aa: AWSVARGGGSEQY
j_gene: TRBJ2-3; v_gene: TRBV7-3; CDR3aa: ASSPRTRTDTQY
j_gene: TRBJ1-5; v_gene: TRBV7-9; CDR3aa: ASSGGVLGPQH
j_gene: TRBJ1-4; v_gene: TRBV15; CDR3aa: ATSRDGQLNEKLF
j_gene: TRBJ2-7; v_gene: TRBV28; CDR3aa: ASSSPRTAYEQY
j_gene: TRBJ2-7; v_gene: TRBV10-1; CDR3aa: ASSDPGETEQY
j_gene: TRBJ1-3; v_gene: TRBV6-1; CDR3aa: ASSEVGGNGNTIY
j_gene: TRBJ1-6; v_gene: TRBV7-2; CDR3aa: ASSWEGTANNSPLH
j_gene: TRBJ1-1; v_gene: TRBV1; CDR3aa: TSSQTSMKENTEAF
j_gene: TRBJ1-5; v_gene: TRBV10-3; CDR3aa: AIRAGGGNSNQPQH
j_gene: TRBJ2-3; v_gene: TRBV27; CDR3aa: ASSWAGRGIADTQY
j_gene: TRBJ2-5; v_gene: TRBV29-1; CDR3aa: SATDNQETQY
j_gene: TRBJ2-7; v_gene: TRBV28; CDR3aa: ASSPGGSYEQY
j_gene: TRBJ2-7; v_gene: TRBV10-1; CDR3aa: ASSVGAAGYEQY
j_gene: TRBJ1-1; v_gene: TRBV6-5; CDR3aa: ASRRQGEAF
j_gene: TRBJ2-1; v_gene: TRBV20-1; CDR3aa: SASRLAGGRNEQF
j_gene: TRBJ1-6; v_gene: TRBV28; CDR3aa: ASKPGQGNSPLH
j_gene: TRBJ2-5; v_gene: TRBV2; CDR3aa: ASSPLGETQY